These 12 T cell receptor beta chains share one sample of origin, sequenced in a study of neurological immune-mediated disorders. MiXCR, run by TCRdb on the 5' RACE reads, gives a single entry per CDR3 protein. This table has some 20,000 distinct CDR3 sequences, about 15% appearing once. Input material: CD4+ T cells from blood. These receptors all come from a woman aged 55-69 years with HTLV-1-associated myelopathy (HAM/TSP).

This clonotype was observed many times. V usage is TRBV10-3 and J usage is TRBJ1-6, with 9 nucleotides matching TRBD1. CDR3 size: 16 residues. J was trimmed by 7 bases and V by 6 bases; bases with no gene match: 10. In germline, CDR1 is ENHRY, CDR2 SYGVKD. DNA of the CDR3: TGTGCCATCAGCTCTTCCACCGGGACAGGGAATTCACCCCTCCACTTT. Amino acids: CAISSSTGTGNSPLHF.

This clonotype was picked up many times. The chain carries TRBV7-2 and TRBJ1-1, with a possible D match to TRBD1 (5 bases). Germline values: CDR1 SGHTA, CDR2 FQGNSA. Trimming pared 2 bases from V and 0 bases from J, leaving 7 bases between. This CDR3 contains 14 residues. The chain's CDR3 is CASSLTGMNTEAFF. The CDR3 DNA is TGTGCCAGCAGCTTAACAGGAATGAACACTGAAGCTTTCTTT.

This clonotype was detected many times. This chain uses TRBV5-1 with TRBJ1-1; D unclear. V lost 7 bases, J lost 6 bases, and 10 bases lay in between. The germline V gene encodes CDR1 SGHRS and CDR2 YFSETQ. The CDR3 is 11 residues long. CDR3 coding DNA: TGCGCCAGCCGGCAGGAGGCTGAAGCTTTCTTT. Amino acids: CASRQEAEAFF.

This clonotype was counted many times. The J gene is TRBJ2-1, the V gene TRBV18; D gene unclear. The CDR3 length is 13 residues. CDR1 is KGHSH, CDR2 LQKENI, per germline. Trimming stripped 3 bases from V and 8 bases from J, with 11 bases between. The CDR3 DNA follows: TGTGCCAGCTCACCTCTCCGGAATCATGAGCAGTTCTTC. Amino acid sequence: CASSPLRNHEQFF.

This clonotype was recorded many times. The chain links TRBV20-1 to TRBJ2-1; either TRBD1 or TRBD2 may fit D (5 bases each). The V end was cut by 6 bases, the J end by 3 bases, with 9 bases between. The germline gives CDR1 DFQATT, CDR2 SNEGSKA (reference sequence). This CDR3 spans 12 amino acids. The CDR3 region is CSAGTVYNEQFF. The DNA for the CDR3 is TGCAGTGCCGGGACGGTCTACAATGAGCAGTTCTTC.

This clonotype was observed many times. The CDR3 region has the DNA TGTGCCAGCAGCTTTTCTCACACTGAAGCTTTCTTT. Translating it yields CASSFSHTEAFF. The chain combines TRBV5-6 with TRBJ1-1; D unresolved. With 2 bases removed from V and 3 bases from J, the gap between germline ends came to 5 bases. The CDR3 runs 12 residues. Germline V lookup: CDR1 SGHDT, CDR2 YYEEEE.

At least ten counts were recorded for this clonotype. The chain combines TRBV11-3 with TRBJ2-7; D might be TRBD2 (5 bases). CDR3 length: 13 residues. Deletions cut 5 bases from V and 2 bases from J, with 10 bases between. Germline CDR1 and CDR2: SGHNT and YENEEA. This chain's CDR3 is CASSPSGTYEQYF. The CDR3 DNA follows: TGTGCCAGCAGCCCCTCGGGGACCTACGAGCAGTACTTC.

This clonotype has ten or more counts. This chain joins TRBV20-1 and TRBJ1-2, with D perhaps TRBD1 (5 bases). This CDR3 region has 12 residues. Deletions cut 6 bases from V and 6 bases from J, with 14 bases between. Per the germline V gene, CDR1 is DFQATT and CDR2 is SNEGSKA (reference sequence). CDR3 nucleotides: TGCAGTGCCATAAGAGGGGACGATGGCTACACCTTC. As protein: CSAIRGDDGYTF.

This clonotype was found many times. The rearrangement links TRBV10-2 to TRBJ2-7; perhaps TRBD2 as D (6 bases). The germline gives CDR1 WSHSY, CDR2 SAAADI. V lost 7 bases and J 2 bases, leaving 18 bases between the germline ends. The CDR3 consists of 15 residues. The CDR3 is CASTLGGPQTYEQYF. The CDR3 DNA follows: TGCGCCAGCACCCTGGGAGGTCCCCAGACCTACGAGCAGTACTTC.

This clonotype was seen ten or more times. The chain recombines TRBV5-1 with TRBJ2-4, with 9 bases matching TRBD2. Germline CDR1 reads SGHRS; CDR2 reads YFSETQ. The CDR3 sequence is 15 residues long. The V and J ends lost 4 bases and 8 bases, in that order; junction bases with no gene match: 10. Here the CDR3 reads CASSLGGLATDIQYF. CDR3 sequence (DNA): TGCGCCAGCAGCCTCGGTGGACTAGCGACGGACATTCAGTACTTC.

This clonotype was seen ten or more times. J is TRBJ2-5 and V is TRBV27, with 10 nucleotides matching TRBD1. CDR1 and CDR2 (germline): MNHEY, SMNVEV (reference sequence). With V trimmed by 5 bases and J by 5 bases, 8 bases remained unmatched. The CDR3 consists of 15 residues. CDR3 bases: TGTGCCAGCAGTACCGGGACAGGGGCTTTCGAGACCCAGTACTTC. This sequence encodes CASSTGTGAFETQYF.

Ten or more counts support this clonotype. V and J are TRBV9 and TRBJ2-1, with a tentative D call TRBD1 (5 bases). This CDR3 has 16 residues. Trimming pared 0 bases from V and 7 bases from J, leaving 17 bases between. The germline V gene encodes CDR1 SGDLS and CDR2 YYNGEE. The CDR3 region has the DNA TGTGCCAGCAGCGTAGTATCGGACAAACGGGTGAATGAGCAGTTCTTC. Translation gives CASSVVSDKRVNEQFF.